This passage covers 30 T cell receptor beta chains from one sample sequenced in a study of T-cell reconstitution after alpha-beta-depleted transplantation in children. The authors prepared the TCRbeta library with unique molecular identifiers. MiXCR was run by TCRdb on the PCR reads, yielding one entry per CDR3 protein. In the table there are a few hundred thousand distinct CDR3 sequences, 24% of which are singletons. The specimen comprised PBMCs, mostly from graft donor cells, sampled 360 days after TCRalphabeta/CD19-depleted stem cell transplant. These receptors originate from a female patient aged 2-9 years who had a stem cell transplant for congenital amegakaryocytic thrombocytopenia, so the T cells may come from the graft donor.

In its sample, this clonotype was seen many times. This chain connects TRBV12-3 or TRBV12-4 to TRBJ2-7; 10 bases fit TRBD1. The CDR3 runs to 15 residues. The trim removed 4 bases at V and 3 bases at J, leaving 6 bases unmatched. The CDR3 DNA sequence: TGTGCCAGCAGTTCTCCGGGACAGGGGAACTACGAGCAGTACTTC. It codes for CASSSPGQGNYEQYF.

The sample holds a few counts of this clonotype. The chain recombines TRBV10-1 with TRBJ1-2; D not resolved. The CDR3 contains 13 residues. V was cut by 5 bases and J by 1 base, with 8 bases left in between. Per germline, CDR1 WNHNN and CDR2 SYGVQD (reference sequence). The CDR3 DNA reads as TGCGCCAGCAGTCCCGACCTTAACTATGGCTACACCTTC. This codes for CASSPDLNYGYTF.

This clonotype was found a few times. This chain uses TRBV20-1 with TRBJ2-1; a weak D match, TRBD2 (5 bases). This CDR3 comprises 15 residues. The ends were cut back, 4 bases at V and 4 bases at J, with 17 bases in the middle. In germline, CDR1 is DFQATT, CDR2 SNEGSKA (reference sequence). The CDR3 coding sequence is TGCAGTGCTAATAGTCTGGAGGAGGTGTACAATGAGCAGTTCTTC. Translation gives CSANSLEEVYNEQFF.

The CDR3 is CATSARETQYF. DNA for the CDR3: TGTGCCACCTCTGCTCGGGAGACCCAGTACTTC. V usage is TRBV15 and J usage is TRBJ2-5; D remains unclear. Trimming removed 8 bases at V and 5 bases at J, with 9 bases between. This CDR3 comprises 11 residues. The V gene's germline CDR1 is LNHNV and CDR2 YYDKDF (reference sequence).

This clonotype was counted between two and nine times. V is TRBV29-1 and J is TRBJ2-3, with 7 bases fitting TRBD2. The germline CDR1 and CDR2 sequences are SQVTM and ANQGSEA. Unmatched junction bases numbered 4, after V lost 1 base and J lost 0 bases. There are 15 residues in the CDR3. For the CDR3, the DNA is TGCAGCGTTGAAGTTCTAGCGGTGAGCACAGATACGCAGTATTTT. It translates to CSVEVLAVSTDTQYF.

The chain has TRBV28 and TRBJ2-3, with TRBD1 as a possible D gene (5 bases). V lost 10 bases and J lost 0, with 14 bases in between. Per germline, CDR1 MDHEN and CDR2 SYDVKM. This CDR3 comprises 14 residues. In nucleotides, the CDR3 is TGTGCCACCCGAGCCTCAGGGAGCACAGATACGCAGTATTTT. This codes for CATRASGSTDTQYF.

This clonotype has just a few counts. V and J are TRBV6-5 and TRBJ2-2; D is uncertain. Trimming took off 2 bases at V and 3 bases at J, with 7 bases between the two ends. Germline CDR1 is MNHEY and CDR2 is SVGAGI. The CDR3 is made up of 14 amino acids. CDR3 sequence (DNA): TGTGCCAGCAGTTACAGCCGGTACACCGGGGAGCTGTTTTTT. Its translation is CASSYSRYTGELFF.

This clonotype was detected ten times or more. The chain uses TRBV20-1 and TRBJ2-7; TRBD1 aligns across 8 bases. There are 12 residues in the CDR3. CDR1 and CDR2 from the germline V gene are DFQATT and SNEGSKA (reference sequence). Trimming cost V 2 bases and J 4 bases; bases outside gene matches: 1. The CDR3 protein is CSARRQGYEQYF. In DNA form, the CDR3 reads TGCAGTGCTAGAAGACAGGGGTACGAGCAGTACTTC.

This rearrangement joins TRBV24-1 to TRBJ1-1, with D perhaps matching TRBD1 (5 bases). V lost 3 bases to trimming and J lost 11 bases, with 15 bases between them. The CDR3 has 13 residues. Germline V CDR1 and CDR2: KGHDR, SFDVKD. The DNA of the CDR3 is TGTGCCACCAGTGATCAGGGCCGGGGATCGGCTTTCTTT. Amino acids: CATSDQGRGSAFF.

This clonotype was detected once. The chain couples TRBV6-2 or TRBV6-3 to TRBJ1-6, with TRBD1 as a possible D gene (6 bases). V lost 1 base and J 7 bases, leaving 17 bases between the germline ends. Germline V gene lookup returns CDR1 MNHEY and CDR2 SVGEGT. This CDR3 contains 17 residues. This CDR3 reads CASSYWGPGGQNSPLHF. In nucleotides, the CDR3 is TGTGCCAGCAGTTACTGGGGACCCGGGGGCCAAAATTCACCCCTCCACTTT.

In nucleotides, the CDR3 is TGTGCCAGCAGTCCCCGGATTTGGGTTAAGTATTTT. It translates to CASSPRIWVKYF. This chain links TRBV6-2 or TRBV6-3 with TRBJ2-3; no reliable D call. The CDR3 sequence is 12 residues long. Germline V gene sequence: CDR1 MNHEY, CDR2 SVGEGT. With 5 bases removed from V and 13 bases from J, the gap between germline ends came to 16 bases.

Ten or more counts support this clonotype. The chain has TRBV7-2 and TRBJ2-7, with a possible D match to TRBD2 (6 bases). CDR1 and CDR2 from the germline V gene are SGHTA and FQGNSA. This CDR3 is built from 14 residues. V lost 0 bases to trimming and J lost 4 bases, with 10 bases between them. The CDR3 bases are TGTGCCAGCAGCTTAGCGGGAGGAGCATACGAGCAGTACTTC. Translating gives CASSLAGGAYEQYF. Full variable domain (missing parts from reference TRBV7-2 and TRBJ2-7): GAGVSQSPSNKVTEKGKDVELRCDPISGHTALYWYRQSLGQGLEFLIYFQGNSAPDKSGLPSDRFSAERTGGSVSTLTIQRTQQEDSAVYLCASSLAGGAYEQYFGPGTRLTVT.

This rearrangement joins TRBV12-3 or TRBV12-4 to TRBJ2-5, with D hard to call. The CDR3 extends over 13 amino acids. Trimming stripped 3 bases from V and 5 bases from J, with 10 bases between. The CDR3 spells CASSFALGETQYF. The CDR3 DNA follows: TGTGCCAGCAGTTTTGCCCTGGGTGAGACCCAGTACTTC.

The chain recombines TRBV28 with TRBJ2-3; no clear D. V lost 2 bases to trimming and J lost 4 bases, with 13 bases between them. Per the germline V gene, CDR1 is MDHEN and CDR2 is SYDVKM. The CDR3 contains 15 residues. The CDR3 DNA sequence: TGTGCCAGCAGTTTAAGATTTCGGGCCCCAGATACGCAGTATTTT. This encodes CASSLRFRAPDTQYF.

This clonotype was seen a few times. The CDR3 sequence: CASSLHVILFTDTQYF. The CDR3, as DNA: TGTGCCAGCAGCTTACACGTCATCTTATTCACAGATACGCAGTATTTT. The rearrangement joins TRBV11-2 to TRBJ2-3; unclear D gene. The germline V gene has CDR1 SGHAT and CDR2 FQNNGV. This CDR3 is 16 amino acids long. V lost 2 bases and J lost 2, with 14 bases in between.

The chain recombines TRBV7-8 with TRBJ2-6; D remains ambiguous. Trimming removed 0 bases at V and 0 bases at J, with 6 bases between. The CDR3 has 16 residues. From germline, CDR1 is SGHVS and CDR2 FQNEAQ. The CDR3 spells CASSLARASGANVLTF. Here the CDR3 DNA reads TGTGCCAGCAGCTTAGCAAGGGCCTCTGGGGCCAACGTCCTGACTTTC.

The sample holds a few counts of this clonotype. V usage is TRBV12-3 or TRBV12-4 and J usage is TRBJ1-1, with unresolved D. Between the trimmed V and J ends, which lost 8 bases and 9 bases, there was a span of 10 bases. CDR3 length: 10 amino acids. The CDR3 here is CASSGEQAFF. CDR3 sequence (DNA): TGTGCCAGCTCTGGGGAGCAAGCTTTCTTT.

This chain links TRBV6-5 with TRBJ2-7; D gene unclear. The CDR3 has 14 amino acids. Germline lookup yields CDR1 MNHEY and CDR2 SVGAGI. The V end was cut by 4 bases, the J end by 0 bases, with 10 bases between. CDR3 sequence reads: CASSSRPSSYEQYF. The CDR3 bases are TGTGCCAGCAGTTCAAGACCCAGCTCCTACGAGCAGTACTTC.

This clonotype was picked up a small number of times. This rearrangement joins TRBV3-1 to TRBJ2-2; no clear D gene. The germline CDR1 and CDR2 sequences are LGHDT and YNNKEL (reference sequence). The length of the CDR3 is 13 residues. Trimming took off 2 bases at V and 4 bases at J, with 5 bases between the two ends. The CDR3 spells CASSQYSTGELFF. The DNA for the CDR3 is TGTGCCAGCAGCCAATACTCCACCGGGGAGCTGTTTTTT. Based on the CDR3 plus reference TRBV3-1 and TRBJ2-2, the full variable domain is DTAVSQTPKYLVTQMGNDKSIKCEQNLGHDTMYWYKQDSKKFLKIMFSYNNKELIINETVPNRFSPKSPDKAHLNLHINSLELGDSAVYFCASSQYSTGELFFGEGSRLTVL.

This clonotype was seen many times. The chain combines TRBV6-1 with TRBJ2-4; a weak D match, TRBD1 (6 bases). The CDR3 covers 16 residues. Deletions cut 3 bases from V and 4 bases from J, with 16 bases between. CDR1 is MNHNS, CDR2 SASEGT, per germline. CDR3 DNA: TGTGCCAGCAGTGACCTCAGCGGAAGGGGGAAAAACATTCAGTACTTC. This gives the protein CASSDLSGRGKNIQYF.

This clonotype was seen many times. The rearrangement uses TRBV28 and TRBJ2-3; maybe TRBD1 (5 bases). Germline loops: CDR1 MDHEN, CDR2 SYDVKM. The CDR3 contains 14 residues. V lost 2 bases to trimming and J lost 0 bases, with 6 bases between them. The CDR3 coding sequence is TGTGCCAGCAGTTTAAAGGGGAGCACAGATACGCAGTATTTT. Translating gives CASSLKGSTDTQYF.

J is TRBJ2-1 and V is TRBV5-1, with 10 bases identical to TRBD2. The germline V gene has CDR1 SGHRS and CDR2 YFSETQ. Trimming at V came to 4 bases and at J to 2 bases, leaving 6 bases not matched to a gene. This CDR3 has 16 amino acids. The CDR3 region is CASSKPGLATYNEQFF. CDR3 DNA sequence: TGCGCCAGCAGCAAACCGGGACTAGCGACCTACAATGAGCAGTTCTTC.

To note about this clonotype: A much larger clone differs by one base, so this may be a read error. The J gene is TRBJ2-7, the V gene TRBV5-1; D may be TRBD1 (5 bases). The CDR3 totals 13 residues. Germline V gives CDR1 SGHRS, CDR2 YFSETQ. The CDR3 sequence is CTSSPDSAYEQYF. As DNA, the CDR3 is TGCACCAGCAGCCCCGACAGTGCCTACGAGCAGTACTTC.

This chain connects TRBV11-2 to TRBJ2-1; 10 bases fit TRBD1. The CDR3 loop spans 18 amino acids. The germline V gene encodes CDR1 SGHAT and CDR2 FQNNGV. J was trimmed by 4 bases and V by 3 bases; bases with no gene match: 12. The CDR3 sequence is CASSFHYLGTGVYNEQFF. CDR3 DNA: TGTGCCAGCAGCTTCCATTACCTCGGGACAGGGGTTTACAATGAGCAGTTCTTC.

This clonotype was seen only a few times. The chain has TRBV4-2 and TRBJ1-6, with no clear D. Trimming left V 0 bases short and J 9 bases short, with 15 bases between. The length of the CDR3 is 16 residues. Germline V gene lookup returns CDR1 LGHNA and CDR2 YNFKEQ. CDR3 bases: TGTGCCAGCAGCCAAGATCGGTGGGGAGTGGGTTCACCCCTCCACTTT. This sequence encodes CASSQDRWGVGSPLHF.

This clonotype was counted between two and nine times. This CDR3 reads CASSYRGNQYF. The CDR3 bases are TGTGCCAGCAGCTACAGGGGGAACCAGTACTTC. The J gene is TRBJ2-5, the V gene TRBV5-6, with 8 nucleotides matching TRBD1. The CDR3 consists of 11 residues. CDR1 is SGHDT and CDR2 is YYEEEE in the germline V gene. After removal of 3 bases from V and 10 bases from J, the junction contained 2 bases not matched to a gene.

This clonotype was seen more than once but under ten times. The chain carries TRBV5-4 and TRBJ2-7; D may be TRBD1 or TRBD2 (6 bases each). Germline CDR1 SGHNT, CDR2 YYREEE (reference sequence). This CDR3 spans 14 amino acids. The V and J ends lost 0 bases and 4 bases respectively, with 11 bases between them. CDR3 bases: TGTGCCAGCAGCTTGGGGCAGGGGAGGTACGAGCAGTACTTC. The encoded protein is CASSLGQGRYEQYF.

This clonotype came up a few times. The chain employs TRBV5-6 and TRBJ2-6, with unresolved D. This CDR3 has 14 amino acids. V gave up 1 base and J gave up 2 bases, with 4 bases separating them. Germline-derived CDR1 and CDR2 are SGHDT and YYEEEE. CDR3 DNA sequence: TGTGCCAGCAGCTTGTACGCTGGGGCCAACGTCCTGACTTTC. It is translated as CASSLYAGANVLTF.

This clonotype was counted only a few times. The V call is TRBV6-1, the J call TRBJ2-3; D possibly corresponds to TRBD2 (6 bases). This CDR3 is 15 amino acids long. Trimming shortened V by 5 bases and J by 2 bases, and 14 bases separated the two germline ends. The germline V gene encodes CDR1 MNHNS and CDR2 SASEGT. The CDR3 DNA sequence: TGTGCCAGCAGTCCCCTAGCGCCTACCACAGATACGCAGTATTTT. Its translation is CASSPLAPTTDTQYF.

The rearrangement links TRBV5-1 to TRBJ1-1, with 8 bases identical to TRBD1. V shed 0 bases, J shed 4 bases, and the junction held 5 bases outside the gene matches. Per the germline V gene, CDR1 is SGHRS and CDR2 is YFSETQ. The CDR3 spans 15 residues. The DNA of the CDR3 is TGCGCCAGCAGCTTGGTTGGGACAGGTACCACTGAAGCTTTCTTT. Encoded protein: CASSLVGTGTTEAFF.